Listed here are 10 T cell receptor beta chains from one sample, sequenced in a study of cytomegalovirus exposure and HLA in healthy donors. The PCR ran on 60 Vbeta and 13 Jbeta primers. Sequenced by immunoSEQ multiplex PCR; TCRdb stores in-frame clones only, minus some. Of about 140,000 clones detected, 82% appear once; the ten largest clones hold 3% to 3.5%. Sequencing used PBMCs. The source is a man in his late teens or twenties in good health and CMV-seropositive.

This chain uses TRBV9 with TRBJ1-1, with D possibly being TRBD1 (6 bases). This CDR3 comprises 11 residues. V lost 0 bases, J lost 11 bases, and 8 bases lay in between. The germline CDR1 and CDR2 sequences are SGDLS and YYNGEE. The CDR3 DNA sequence: TGTGCCAGCAGCGTAGAGGACAGCGCTTTCTTT. Its protein is CASSVEDSAFF.

This clone has a single count. In nucleotides, the CDR3 is TGTGCCAGCAGCCCCGACGGGACAGGGGGGGCTGAAGCTTTCTTT. Its translation: CASSPDGTGGAEAFF. The chain has TRBV9 and TRBJ1-1; 11 bases map to TRBD1. Germline CDR1 and CDR2: SGDLS and YYNGEE. This CDR3 is 15 amino acids long. Trimming removed 4 bases from V and 6 bases from J; junction bases left unmatched: 8.

This sequence joins TRBV5-1 and TRBJ1-1; D gene ambiguous. Trimming removed 1 base from V and 5 bases from J, with 15 bases in between. From germline, CDR1 is SGHRS and CDR2 YFSETQ. The CDR3 consists of 15 residues. Written as DNA, the CDR3 is TGCGCCAGCAGCTTGAGTGGCCAATACAAAACTGAAGCTTTCTTT. This gives the protein CASSLSGQYKTEAFF. The full variable domain, in which reference TRBV5-1 and TRBJ1-1 provide the parts outside the CDR3, is KAGVTQTPRYLIKTRGQQVTLSCSPISGHRSVSWYQQTPGQGLQFLFEYFSETQRNKGNFPGRFSGRQFSNSRSEMNVSTLELGDSALYLCASSLSGQYKTEAFFGQGTRLTVV.

In this sample, this clone turned up once. The CDR3 here is CAWGTGDSYNEQFF. The CDR3 coding sequence is TGTGCCTGGGGGACAGGCGACTCCTACAATGAGCAGTTCTTC. The V call is TRBV30, the J call TRBJ2-1; 8 bases agree with TRBD1. The CDR3 totals 14 residues. With 5 bases clipped from V and 0 bases from J, the junction kept 3 bases outside the gene matches. CDR1 is GTSNPN, CDR2 SVGIG, per germline (reference sequence).

The chain couples TRBV5-1 to TRBJ2-7, with D tentatively TRBD1 (6 bases). Germline V gene data show CDR1 as SGHRS and CDR2 as YFSETQ. The CDR3 is made up of 16 amino acids. V lost 3 bases, J lost 2 bases, and 18 bases lay in between. Written as DNA, the CDR3 is TGCGCCAGCAGCTCGCATTCCGGACAGACAACCTACGAGCAGTACTTC. Residues: CASSSHSGQTTYEQYF.

This clone was counted a single time. The gene calls are TRBV19 and TRBJ2-7, with 7 bases that match TRBD2. V trimming: 3 bases; J trimming: 3 bases; junction bases outside the gene matches: 2. The CDR3 spans 13 residues. The germline gives CDR1 LNHDA, CDR2 SQIVND (reference sequence). DNA for the CDR3: TGTGCCAGTAGTATGGGACTACACTACGAGCAGTACTTC. Protein: CASSMGLHYEQYF.

This clone has just a few counts. This chain uses TRBV28 with TRBJ2-1; 9 positions agree with TRBD2. The V and J ends lost 4 bases and 7 bases, in that order; junction bases with no gene match: 8. The germline V gene has CDR1 MDHEN and CDR2 SYDVKM. This CDR3 comprises 15 residues. CDR3: CASSWEASGKNEQFF. CDR3 sequence (DNA): TGTGCCAGCAGTTGGGAGGCTAGCGGGAAGAATGAGCAGTTCTTC.

The chain has TRBV28 and TRBJ2-2, with 13 bases matching TRBD2. CDR1 and CDR2 (germline): MDHEN, SYDVKM. This CDR3 is 17 amino acids long. The V segment lost 5 bases and the J segment 3 bases; nucleotides outside the gene matches: 6. CDR3 in amino acids: CASSRTSGSGDTGELFF. The CDR3 bases are TGTGCCAGCAGTCGGACTAGCGGGAGTGGGGACACCGGGGAGCTGTTTTTT. Filled out from reference TRBV28 and TRBJ2-2, the complete variable domain reads DVKVTQSSRYLVKRTGEKVFLECVQDMDHENMFWYRQDPGLGLRLIYFSYDVKMKEKGDIPEGYSVSREKKERFSLILESASTNQTSMYLCASSRTSGSGDTGELFFGEGSRLTVL.

The rearrangement joins TRBV27 to TRBJ2-7, with a weak D call TRBD1 (6 bases). Trimming removed 6 bases from V and 0 bases from J, with 15 bases in between. The CDR3 spans 15 residues. The germline gives CDR1 MNHEY, CDR2 SMNVEV (reference sequence). The chain's CDR3 is CASSPSGHDSYEQYF. The CDR3 DNA reads TGTGCCAGCAGCCCTTCGGGACACGACTCCTACGAGCAGTACTTC.

This chain links TRBV19 with TRBJ1-5, with D maybe TRBD1 (6 bases). Trimming removed 3 bases at V and 6 bases at J, with 18 bases between. CDR1 LNHDA and CDR2 SQIVND come from the germline V gene (reference sequence). The CDR3 sequence is 16 residues long. In DNA, the CDR3 is TGTGCCAGTAGTATGGCGGTAAGGGGGTATAGTCAGCCCCAGCATTTT. Its protein is CASSMAVRGYSQPQHF.